The text below deals with one TCR beta chain. Its antigen is not known. This CDR3 is 14 amino acids long. Germline V gene data show CDR1 as SQVTM and CDR2 as ANQGSEA. After removal of 5 bases from V and 5 bases from J, the junction contained 7 bases not matched to a gene. The data originate from a study of coeliac disease. One frozen approximately 490,000-cell aliquot per fraction was sequenced. The protocol was immunoSEQ multiplex PCR, while the TCRdb copy is restricted to in-frame clones and leaves out a portion. The sample lists some 4,000 clones, about 66% seen once, with 4.5% to 6% in the top ten. General study points: In active celiac disease, intraepithelial and lamina propria TRB and TRG repertoires were less clonal than controls. Cross-contamination between intraepithelial and lamina propria cells was possible. The authors judged this method unsuitable for unbiased gliadin-specific T cell detection.

The TCR originated in a woman aged 55-69 years with active celiac disease. The V and J genes are TRBV29-1 and TRBJ2-7; TRBD2 agrees at 12 bases. The specimen was intraepithelial lymphocytes from the gut. Here the CDR3 DNA reads TGCAGCGTTCTAGCGGGAGGGCGTTATCACGAGCAGTACTTC. It is translated as CSVLAGGRYHEQYF.